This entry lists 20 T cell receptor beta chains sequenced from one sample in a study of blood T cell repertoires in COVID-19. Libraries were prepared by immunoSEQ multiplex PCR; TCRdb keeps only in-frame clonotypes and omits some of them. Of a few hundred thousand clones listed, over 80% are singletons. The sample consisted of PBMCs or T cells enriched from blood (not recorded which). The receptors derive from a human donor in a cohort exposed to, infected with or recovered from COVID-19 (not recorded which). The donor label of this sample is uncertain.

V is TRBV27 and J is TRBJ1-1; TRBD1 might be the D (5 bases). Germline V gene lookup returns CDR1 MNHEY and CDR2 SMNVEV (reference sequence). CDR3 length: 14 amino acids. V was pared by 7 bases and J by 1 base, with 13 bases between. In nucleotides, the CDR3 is TGTGCCAGCAATCGTCAGGGTCCGAACACTGAAGCTTTCTTT. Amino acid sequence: CASNRQGPNTEAFF.

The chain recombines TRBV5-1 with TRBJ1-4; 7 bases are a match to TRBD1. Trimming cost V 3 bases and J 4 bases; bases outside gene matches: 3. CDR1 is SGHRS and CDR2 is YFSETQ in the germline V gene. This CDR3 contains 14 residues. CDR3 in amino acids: CASSYRGINEKLFF. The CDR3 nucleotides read TGCGCCAGCAGCTACAGGGGTATTAATGAAAAACTGTTTTTT.

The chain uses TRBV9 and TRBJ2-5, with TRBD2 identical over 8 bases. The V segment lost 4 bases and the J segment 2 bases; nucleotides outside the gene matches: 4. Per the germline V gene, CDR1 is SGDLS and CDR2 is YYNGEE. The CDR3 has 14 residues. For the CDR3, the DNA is TGTGCCAGCAGCTCTACGGGGGGGCAAGAGACCCAGTACTTC. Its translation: CASSSTGGQETQYF.

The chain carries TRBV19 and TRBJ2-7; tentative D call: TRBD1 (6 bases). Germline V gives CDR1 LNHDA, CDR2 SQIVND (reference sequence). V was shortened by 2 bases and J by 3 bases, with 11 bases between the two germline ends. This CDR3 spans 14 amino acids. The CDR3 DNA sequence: TGTGCCAGTAGTATAAAACAGGGTTACTACGAGCAGTACTTC. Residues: CASSIKQGYYEQYF.

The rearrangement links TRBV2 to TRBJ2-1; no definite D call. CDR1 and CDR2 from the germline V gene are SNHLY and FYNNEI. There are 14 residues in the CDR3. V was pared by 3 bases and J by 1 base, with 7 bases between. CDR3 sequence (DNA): TGTGCCAGCAGTGATGCGGTTTCCTACAATGAGCAGTTCTTC. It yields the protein CASSDAVSYNEQFF.

The CDR3 protein is CASLLGSYEKLFF. CDR3 in DNA: TGTGCCTCCCTACTGGGCAGTTATGAAAAACTGTTTTTT. The chain has TRBV5-8 and TRBJ1-4; D gene ambiguous. This CDR3 contains 13 residues. Germline assignment: CDR1 SGHTS and CDR2 YDEGEE. Trimming cost V 10 bases and J 6 bases, with 16 bases left between them.

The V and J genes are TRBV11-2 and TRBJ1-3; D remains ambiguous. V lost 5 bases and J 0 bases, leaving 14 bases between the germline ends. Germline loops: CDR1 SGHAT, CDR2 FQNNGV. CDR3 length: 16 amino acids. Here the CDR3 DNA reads TGTGCCAGCAGCACCTCCGGGTTCCTCTCTGGAAACACCATATATTTT. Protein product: CASSTSGFLSGNTIYF. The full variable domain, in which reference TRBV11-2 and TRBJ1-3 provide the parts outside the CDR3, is EAGVAQSPRYKIIEKRQSVAFWCNPISGHATLYWYQQILGQGPKLLIQFQNNGVVDDSQLPKDRFSAERLKGVDSTLKIQPAKLEDSAVYLCASSTSGFLSGNTIYFGEGSWLTVV.

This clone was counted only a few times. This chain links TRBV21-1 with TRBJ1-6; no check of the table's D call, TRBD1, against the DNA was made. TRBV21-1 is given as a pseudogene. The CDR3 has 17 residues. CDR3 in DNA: TGTGCCAGCGCCGAACAGGGGATGGGCTCCTGTAATTCACCCCTCCACTTT. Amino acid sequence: CASAEQGMGSCNSPLHF.

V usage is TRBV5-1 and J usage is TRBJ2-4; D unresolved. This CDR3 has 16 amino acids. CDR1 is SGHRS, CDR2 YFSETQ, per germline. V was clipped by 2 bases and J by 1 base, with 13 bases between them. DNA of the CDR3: TGCGCCAGCAGCTTTGGGTCCCCCAGGGCCAAAAACATTCAGTACTTC. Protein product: CASSFGSPRAKNIQYF. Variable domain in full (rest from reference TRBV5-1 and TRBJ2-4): KAGVTQTPRYLIKTRGQQVTLSCSPISGHRSVSWYQQTPGQGLQFLFEYFSETQRNKGNFPGRFSGRQFSNSRSEMNVSTLELGDSALYLCASSFGSPRAKNIQYFGAGTRLSVL.

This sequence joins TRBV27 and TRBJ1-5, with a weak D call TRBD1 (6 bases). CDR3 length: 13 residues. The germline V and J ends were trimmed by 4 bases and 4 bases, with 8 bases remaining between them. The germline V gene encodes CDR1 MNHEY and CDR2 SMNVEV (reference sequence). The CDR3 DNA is TGTGCCAGCAGTTGGACAGCTAATCAGCCCCAGCATTTT. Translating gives CASSWTANQPQHF.

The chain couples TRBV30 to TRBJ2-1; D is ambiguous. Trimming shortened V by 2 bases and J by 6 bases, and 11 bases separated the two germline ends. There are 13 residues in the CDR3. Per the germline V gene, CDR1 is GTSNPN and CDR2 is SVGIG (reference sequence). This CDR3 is CAWSPGSGNEQFF. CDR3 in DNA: TGTGCCTGGAGTCCCGGCTCGGGCAATGAGCAGTTCTTC.

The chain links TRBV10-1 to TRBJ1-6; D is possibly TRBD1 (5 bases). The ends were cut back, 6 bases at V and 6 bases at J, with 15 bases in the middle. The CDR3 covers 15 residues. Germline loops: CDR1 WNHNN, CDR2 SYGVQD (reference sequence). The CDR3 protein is CASRVGAQPNSPLHF. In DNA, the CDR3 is TGCGCCAGCAGGGTAGGGGCCCAACCTAATTCACCCCTCCACTTT.

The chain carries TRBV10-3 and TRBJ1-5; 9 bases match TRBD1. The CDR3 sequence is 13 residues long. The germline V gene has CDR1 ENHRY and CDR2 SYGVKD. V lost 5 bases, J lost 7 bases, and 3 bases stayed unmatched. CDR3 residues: CAISPTGGQPQHF. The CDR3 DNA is TGTGCCATCAGTCCGACAGGGGGGCAGCCCCAGCATTTT.

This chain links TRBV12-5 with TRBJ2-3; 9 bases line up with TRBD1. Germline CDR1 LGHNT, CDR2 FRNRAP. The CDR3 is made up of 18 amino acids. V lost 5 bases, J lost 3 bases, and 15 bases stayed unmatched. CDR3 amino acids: CASGAYTSDRGSTDTQYF. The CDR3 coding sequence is TGTGCTAGTGGTGCCTACACATCGGACAGGGGCAGTACAGATACGCAGTATTTT.

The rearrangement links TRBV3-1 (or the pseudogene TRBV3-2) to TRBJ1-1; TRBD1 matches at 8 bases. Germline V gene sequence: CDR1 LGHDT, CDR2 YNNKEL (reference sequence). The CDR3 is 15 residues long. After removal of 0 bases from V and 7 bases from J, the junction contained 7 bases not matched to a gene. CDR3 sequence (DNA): TGTGCCAGCAGCCAAGAACAGGGGGGTGGTGGTGAAGCTTTCTTT. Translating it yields CASSQEQGGGGEAFF.

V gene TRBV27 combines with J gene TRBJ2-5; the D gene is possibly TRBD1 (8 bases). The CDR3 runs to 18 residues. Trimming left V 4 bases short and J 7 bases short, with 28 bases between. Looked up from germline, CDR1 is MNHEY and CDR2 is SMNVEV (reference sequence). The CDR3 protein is CASSSWGGTGPERRTQYF. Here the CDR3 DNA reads TGTGCCAGCAGTTCCTGGGGGGGGACAGGTCCGGAACGGCGGACCCAGTACTTC.

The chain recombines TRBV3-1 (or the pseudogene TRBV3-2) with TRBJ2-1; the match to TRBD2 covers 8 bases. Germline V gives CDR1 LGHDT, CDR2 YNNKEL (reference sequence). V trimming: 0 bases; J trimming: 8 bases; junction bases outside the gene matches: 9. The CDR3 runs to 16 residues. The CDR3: CASSQDSGLAIDEQFF. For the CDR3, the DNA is TGTGCCAGCAGCCAAGACTCCGGACTAGCAATCGATGAGCAGTTCTTC.

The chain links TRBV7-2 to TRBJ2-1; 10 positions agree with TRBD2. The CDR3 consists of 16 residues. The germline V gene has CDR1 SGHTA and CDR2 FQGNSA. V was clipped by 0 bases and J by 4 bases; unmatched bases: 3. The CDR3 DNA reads TGTGCCAGCAGCTTAGCGCGGACTAGCGGTTACAATGAGCAGTTCTTC. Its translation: CASSLARTSGYNEQFF.

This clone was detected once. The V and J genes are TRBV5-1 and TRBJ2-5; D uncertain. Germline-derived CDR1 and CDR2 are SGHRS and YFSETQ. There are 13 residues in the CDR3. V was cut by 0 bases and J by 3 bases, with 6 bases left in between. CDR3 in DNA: TGCGCCAGCAGCTTGGGACTTAAAGAGACCCAGTACTTC. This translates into CASSLGLKETQYF. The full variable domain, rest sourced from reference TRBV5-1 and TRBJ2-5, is KAGVTQTPRYLIKTRGQQVTLSCSPISGHRSVSWYQQTPGQGLQFLFEYFSETQRNKGNFPGRFSGRQFSNSRSEMNVSTLELGDSALYLCASSLGLKETQYFGPGTRLLVL.

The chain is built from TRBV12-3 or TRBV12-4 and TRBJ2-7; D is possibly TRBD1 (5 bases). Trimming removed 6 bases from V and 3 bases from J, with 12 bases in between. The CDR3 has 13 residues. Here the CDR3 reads CASRSGSDYEQYF. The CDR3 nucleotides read TGTGCCAGCAGATCAGGGTCCGACTACGAGCAGTACTTC.